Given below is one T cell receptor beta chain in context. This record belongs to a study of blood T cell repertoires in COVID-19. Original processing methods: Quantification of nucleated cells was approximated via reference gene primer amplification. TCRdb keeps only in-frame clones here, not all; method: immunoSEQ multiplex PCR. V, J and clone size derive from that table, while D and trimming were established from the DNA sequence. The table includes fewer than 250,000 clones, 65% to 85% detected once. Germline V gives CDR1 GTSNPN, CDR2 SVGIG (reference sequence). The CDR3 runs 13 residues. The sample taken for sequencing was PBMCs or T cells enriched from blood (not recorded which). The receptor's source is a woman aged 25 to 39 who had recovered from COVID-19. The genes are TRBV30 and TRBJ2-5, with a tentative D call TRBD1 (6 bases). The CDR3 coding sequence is TGTGCATCGGCAGGGGAGTACGGAGAGACCCAGTACTTC. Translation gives CASAGEYGETQYF.